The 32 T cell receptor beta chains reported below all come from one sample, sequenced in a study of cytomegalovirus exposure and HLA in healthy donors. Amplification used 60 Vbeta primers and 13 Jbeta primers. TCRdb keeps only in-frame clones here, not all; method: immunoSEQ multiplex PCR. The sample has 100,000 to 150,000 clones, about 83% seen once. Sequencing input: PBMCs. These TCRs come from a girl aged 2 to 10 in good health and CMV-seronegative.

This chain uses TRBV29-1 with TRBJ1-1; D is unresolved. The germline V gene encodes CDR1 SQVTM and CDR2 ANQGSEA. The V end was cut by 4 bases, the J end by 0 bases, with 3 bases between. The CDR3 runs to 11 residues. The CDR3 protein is CSVVMNTEAFF. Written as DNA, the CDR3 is TGCAGCGTTGTTATGAACACTGAAGCTTTCTTT.

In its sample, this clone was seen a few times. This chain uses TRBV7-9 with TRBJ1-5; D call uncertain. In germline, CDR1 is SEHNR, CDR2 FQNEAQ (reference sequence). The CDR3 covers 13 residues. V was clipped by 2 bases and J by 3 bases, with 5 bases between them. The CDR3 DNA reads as TGTGCCAGCAGCTTAAATTACAATCAGCCCCAGCATTTT. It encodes CASSLNYNQPQHF.

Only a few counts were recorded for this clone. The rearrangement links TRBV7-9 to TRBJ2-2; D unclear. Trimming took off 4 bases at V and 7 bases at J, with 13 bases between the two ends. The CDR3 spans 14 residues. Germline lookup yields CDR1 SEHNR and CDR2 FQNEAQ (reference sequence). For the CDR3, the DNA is TGTGCCAGCAGCTCCCACACAACCCTCGGGGAGCTGTTTTTT. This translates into CASSSHTTLGELFF.

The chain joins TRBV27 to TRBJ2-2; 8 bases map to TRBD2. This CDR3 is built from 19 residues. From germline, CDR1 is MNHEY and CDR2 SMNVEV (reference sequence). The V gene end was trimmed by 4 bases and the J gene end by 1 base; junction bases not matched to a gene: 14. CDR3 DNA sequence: TGTGCCAGCAGTTCGAATCCGACTACTAGCGGAATGAACACCGGGGAGCTGTTTTTT. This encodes CASSSNPTTSGMNTGELFF.

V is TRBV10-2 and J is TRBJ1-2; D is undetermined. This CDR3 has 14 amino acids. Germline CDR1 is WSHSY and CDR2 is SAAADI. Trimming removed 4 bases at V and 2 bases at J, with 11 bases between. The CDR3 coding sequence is TGCGCCAGCAGTGCCCCCGTACTCAACTATGGCTACACCTTC. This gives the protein CASSAPVLNYGYTF.

In DNA, the CDR3 is TGCGCCAGCAGCTTGGCAAGGCGGGGGGCCCCGCCAGATACGCAGTATTTT. Encoded protein: CASSLARRGAPPDTQYF. The chain uses TRBV5-1 and TRBJ2-3, with 8 bases that match TRBD2. The CDR3 covers 17 residues. V dropped 0 bases and J dropped 4; count of bases not matched to a gene: 10. Germline lookup yields CDR1 SGHRS and CDR2 YFSETQ.

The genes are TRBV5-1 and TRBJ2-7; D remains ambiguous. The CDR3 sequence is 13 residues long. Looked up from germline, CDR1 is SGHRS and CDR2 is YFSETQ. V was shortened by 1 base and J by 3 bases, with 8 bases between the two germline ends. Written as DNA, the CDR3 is TGCGCCAGCAGCTTGTCACTTAACTACGAGCAGTACTTC. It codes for CASSLSLNYEQYF.

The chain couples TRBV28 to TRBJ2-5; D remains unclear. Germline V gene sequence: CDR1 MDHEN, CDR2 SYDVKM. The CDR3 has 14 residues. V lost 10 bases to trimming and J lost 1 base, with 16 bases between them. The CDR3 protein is CATKRPGSQETQYF. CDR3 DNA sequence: TGTGCCACCAAGAGGCCCGGAAGCCAAGAGACCCAGTACTTC. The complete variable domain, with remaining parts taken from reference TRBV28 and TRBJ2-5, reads DVKVTQSSRYLVKRTGEKVFLECVQDMDHENMFWYRQDPGLGLRLIYFSYDVKMKEKGDIPEGYSVSREKKERFSLILESASTNQTSMYLCATKRPGSQETQYFGPGTRLLVL.

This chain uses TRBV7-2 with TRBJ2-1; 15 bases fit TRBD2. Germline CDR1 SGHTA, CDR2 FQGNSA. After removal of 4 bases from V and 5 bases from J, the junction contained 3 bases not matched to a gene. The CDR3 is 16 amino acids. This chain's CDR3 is CASSWGLAGGDNEQFF. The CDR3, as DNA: TGTGCCAGCAGCTGGGGACTAGCGGGAGGAGACAATGAGCAGTTCTTC. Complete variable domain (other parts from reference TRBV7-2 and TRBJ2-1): GAGVSQSPSNKVTEKGKDVELRCDPISGHTALYWYRQSLGQGLEFLIYFQGNSAPDKSGLPSDRFSAERTGGSVSTLTIQRTQQEDSAVYLCASSWGLAGGDNEQFFGPGTRLTVL.

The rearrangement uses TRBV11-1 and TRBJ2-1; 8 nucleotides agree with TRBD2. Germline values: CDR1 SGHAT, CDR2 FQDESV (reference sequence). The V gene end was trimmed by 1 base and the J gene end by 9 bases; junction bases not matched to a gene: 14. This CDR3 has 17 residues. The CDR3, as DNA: TGTGCCAGCAGCTTAGGAGTTAAGGGACTAGACCACAGTGAGCAGTTCTTC. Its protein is CASSLGVKGLDHSEQFF. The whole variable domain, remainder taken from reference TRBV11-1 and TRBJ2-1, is EAEVAQSPRYKITEKSQAVAFWCDPISGHATLYWYRQILGQGPELLVQFQDESVVDDSQLPKDRFSAERLKGVDSTLKIQPAELGDSAMYLCASSLGVKGLDHSEQFFGPGTRLTVL.

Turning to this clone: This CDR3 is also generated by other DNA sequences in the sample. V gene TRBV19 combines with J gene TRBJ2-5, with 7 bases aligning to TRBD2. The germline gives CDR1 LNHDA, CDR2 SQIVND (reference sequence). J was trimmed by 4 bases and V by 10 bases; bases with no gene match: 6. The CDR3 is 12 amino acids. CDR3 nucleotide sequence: TGTGCCACCACGGGGGGAGGAGAGACCCAGTACTTC. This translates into CATTGGGETQYF.

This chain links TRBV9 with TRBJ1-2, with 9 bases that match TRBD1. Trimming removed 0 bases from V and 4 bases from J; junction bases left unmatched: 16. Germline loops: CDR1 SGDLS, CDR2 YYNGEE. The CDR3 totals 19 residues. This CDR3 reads CASSVGPGLDRGGSYGYTF. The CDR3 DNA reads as TGTGCCAGCAGCGTAGGCCCCGGACTTGACAGGGGGGGAAGCTATGGCTACACCTTC.

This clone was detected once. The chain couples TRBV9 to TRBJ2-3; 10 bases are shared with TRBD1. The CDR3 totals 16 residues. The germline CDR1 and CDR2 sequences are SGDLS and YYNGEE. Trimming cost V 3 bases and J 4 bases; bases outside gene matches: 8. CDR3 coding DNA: TGTGCCAGCAGCGCGCCGGGACAGGGGAGCGCAGATACGCAGTATTTT. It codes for CASSAPGQGSADTQYF.

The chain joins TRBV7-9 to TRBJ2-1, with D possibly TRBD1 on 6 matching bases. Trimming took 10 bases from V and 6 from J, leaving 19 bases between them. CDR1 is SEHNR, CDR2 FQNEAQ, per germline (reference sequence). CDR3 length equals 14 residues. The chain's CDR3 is CAIGNGTTLNEQFF. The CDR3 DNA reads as TGTGCCATCGGAAACGGGACAACTCTCAATGAGCAGTTCTTC.

The CDR3, as DNA: TGCGCCAGCAGCTTGAAGTCCCGGACAGGCAGTTTCCCTCTCGCAGATACGCAGTATTTT. Translating it yields CASSLKSRTGSFPLADTQYF. The rearrangement uses TRBV5-1 and TRBJ2-3; TRBD1 matches 7 bases. The CDR3 totals 20 residues. The trim removed 1 base at V and 4 bases at J, leaving 21 bases unmatched. Germline CDR1 SGHRS, CDR2 YFSETQ.

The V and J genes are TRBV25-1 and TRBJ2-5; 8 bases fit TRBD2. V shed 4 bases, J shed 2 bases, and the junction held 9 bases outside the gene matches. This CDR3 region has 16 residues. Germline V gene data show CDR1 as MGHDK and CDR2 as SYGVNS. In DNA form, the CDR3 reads TGTGCCAGCAGTGTGCACGGTGCGGGGGGACAAGAGACCCAGTACTTC. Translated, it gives CASSVHGAGGQETQYF.

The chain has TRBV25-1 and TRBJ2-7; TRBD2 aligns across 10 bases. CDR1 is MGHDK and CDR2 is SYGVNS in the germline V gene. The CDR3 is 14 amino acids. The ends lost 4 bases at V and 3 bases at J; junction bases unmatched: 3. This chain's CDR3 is CASSGLAGVYEQYF. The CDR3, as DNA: TGTGCCAGCAGTGGGCTAGCGGGAGTCTACGAGCAGTACTTC.

The CDR3 loop is CASSIDSREHTEAFF. CDR3 nucleotides: TGTGCCAGTAGTATAGATTCTAGGGAGCACACTGAAGCTTTCTTT. The chain couples TRBV19 to TRBJ1-1; no reliable D call. The CDR3 is made up of 15 amino acids. Germline V lookup: CDR1 LNHDA, CDR2 SQIVND (reference sequence). V was trimmed by 0 bases and J by 3 bases, leaving 11 bases between them.

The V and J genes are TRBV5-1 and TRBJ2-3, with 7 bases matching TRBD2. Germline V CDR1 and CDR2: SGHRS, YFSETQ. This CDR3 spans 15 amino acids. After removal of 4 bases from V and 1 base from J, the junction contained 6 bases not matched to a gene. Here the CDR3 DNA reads TGCGCCAGCAGCGTGAGCCGGGGGGGCACAGATACGCAGTATTTT. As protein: CASSVSRGGTDTQYF. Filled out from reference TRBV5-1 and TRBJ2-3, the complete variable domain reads KAGVTQTPRYLIKTRGQQVTLSCSPISGHRSVSWYQQTPGQGLQFLFEYFSETQRNKGNFPGRFSGRQFSNSRSEMNVSTLELGDSALYLCASSVSRGGTDTQYFGPGTRLTVL.

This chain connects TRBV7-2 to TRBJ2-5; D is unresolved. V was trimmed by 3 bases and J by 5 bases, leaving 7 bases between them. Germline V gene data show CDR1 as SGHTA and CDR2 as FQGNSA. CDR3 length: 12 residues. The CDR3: CASSFHGETQYF. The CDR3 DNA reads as TGTGCCAGCAGCTTCCACGGGGAGACCCAGTACTTC.

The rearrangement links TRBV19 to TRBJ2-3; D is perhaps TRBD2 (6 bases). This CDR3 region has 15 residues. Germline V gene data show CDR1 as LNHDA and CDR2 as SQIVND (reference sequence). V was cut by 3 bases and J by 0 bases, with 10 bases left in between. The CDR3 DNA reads TGTGCCAGTAGTATGTCGGGAGTGAGCACAGATACGCAGTATTTT. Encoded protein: CASSMSGVSTDTQYF.

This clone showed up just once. As DNA, the CDR3 is TGCAGCGTTGATTCGGGGGGCCACACCTTC. Amino acid sequence: CSVDSGGHTF. This chain links TRBV29-1 with TRBJ1-2, with D possibly being TRBD1 (6 bases). CDR1 and CDR2 from the germline V gene are SQVTM and ANQGSEA. V shed 3 bases and J shed 12 bases, with 11 bases lying between them. The CDR3 loop spans 10 amino acids.

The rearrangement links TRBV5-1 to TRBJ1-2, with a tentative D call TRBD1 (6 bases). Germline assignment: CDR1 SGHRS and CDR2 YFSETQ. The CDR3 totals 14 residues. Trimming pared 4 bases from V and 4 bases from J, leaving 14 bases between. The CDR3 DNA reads TGCGCCAGCAGCCTTAGGGGGATCGTCTATGGCTACACCTTC. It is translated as CASSLRGIVYGYTF.

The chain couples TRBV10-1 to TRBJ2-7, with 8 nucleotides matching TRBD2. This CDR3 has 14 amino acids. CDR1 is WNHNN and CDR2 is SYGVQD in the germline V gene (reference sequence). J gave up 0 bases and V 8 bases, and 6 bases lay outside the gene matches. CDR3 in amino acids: CASEWRGDSYEQYF. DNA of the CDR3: TGCGCCAGCGAGTGGCGGGGGGACTCCTACGAGCAGTACTTC.

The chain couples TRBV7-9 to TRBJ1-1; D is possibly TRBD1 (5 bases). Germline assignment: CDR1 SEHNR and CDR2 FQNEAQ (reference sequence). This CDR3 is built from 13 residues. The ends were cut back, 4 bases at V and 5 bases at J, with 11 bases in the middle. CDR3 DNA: TGTGCCAGCAGCTATGGCCAGGGAACTGAAGCTTTCTTT. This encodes CASSYGQGTEAFF.

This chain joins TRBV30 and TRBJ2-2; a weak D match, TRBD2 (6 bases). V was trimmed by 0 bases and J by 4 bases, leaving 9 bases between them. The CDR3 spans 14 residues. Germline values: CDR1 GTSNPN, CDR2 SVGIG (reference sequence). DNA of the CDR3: TGTGCCTGGAGTGTGACTAGGGCCACCGGGGAGCTGTTTTTT. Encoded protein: CAWSVTRATGELFF.

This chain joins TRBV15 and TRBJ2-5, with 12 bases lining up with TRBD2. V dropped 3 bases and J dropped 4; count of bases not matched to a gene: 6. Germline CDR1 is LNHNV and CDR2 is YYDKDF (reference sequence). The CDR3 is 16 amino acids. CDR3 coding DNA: TGTGCCACCAGCAGGAGGACTAGCGGGATCGGAGAGACCCAGTACTTC. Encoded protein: CATSRRTSGIGETQYF.

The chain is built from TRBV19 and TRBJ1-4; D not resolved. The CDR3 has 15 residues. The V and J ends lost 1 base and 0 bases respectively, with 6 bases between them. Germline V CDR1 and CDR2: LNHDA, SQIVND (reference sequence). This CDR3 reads CASSIGPATNEKLFF. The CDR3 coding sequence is TGTGCCAGTAGTATAGGTCCTGCAACTAATGAAAAACTGTTTTTT. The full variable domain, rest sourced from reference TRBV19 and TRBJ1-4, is DGGITQSPKYLFRKEGQNVTLSCEQNLNHDAMYWYRQDPGQGLRLIYYSQIVNDFQKGDIAEGYSVSREKKESFPLTVTSAQKNPTAFYLCASSIGPATNEKLFFGSGTQLSVL.

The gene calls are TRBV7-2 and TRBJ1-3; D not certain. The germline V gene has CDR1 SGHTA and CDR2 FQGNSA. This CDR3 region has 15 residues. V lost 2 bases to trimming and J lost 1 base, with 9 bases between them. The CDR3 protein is CASSLLLVSGNTIYF. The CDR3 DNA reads TGTGCCAGCAGCTTATTGTTAGTTTCTGGAAACACCATATATTTT.

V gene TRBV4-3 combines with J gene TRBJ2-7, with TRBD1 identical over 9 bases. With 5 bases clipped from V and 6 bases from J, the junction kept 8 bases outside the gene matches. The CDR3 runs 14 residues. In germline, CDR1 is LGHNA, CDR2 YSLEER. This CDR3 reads CASSARDRVVEQYF. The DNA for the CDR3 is TGCGCCAGCAGCGCCCGGGACAGGGTTGTCGAGCAGTACTTC.

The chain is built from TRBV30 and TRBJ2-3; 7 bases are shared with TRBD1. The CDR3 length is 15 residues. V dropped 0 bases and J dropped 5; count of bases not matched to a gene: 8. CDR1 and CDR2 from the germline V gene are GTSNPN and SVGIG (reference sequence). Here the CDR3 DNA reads TGTGCCTGGAGTGTACCGCAGACAGGGATAGATACGCAGTATTTT. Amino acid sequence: CAWSVPQTGIDTQYF.

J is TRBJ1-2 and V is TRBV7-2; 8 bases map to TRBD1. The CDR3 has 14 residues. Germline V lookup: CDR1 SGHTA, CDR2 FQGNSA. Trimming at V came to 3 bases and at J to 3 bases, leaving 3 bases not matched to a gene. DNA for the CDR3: TGTGCCAGCAGCTTTGCAGGGGGCGACTATGGCTACACCTTC. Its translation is CASSFAGGDYGYTF.